This TCR beta chain was observed in a study of blood T cell repertoires in COVID-19. Study as a whole: Sources were T cells, B-cell-depleted T cells, or PBMCs; the material itself was cDNA or gDNA.

This CDR3 has 16 residues. Trimming cost V 7 bases and J 10 bases; bases outside gene matches: 17. CDR1 and CDR2 (germline): LNHDA, SQIVND (reference sequence). In the authors' workflow: By means of reference gene primer amplification, nucleated cell counts were estimated. Using immunoSEQ multiplex PCR, the repertoire was profiled, and TCRdb retains in-frame clones only, with some absent. D and trimming come from the DNA, and the V and J calls and clone size come from that table. The sample has a few hundred thousand clones, 80% to 90% seen once. The chain couples TRBV19 to TRBJ1-5; TRBD1 matches at 9 bases. This clonotype was obtained from a man aged 30-40 years who had recovered from COVID-19. Sequenced sample: PBMCs or T cells enriched from blood (not recorded which). In DNA, the CDR3 is TGTGCCAGTAAAATGGGACAGGGCTCTCCCTATGGACCCCAGCATTTT. Translation gives CASKMGQGSPYGPQHF.